The 29 T cell receptor beta chains below were found in one sample sequenced in a study of Ad26.COV2.S vaccination and SARS-CoV-2 variants. The treatment here: roughly 18 received Ad26.COV2.S at low or high dose, single or two shots; about 5 received placebo; per-sample allocation not given. Collection of samples fell on day 63 after the first vaccine or placebo injection. Assay used: immunoSEQ multiplex PCR; TCRdb lists only in-frame clones, some missing. The sample carries roughly 400,000 clones, 90% recorded once. Sequenced here: peripheral blood, sampled in a trial of Ad26.COV2.S vaccine versus placebo. These receptor sequences come from a person aged 18-60 years who received the Ad26.COV2.S COVID-19 vaccine or a placebo.

DNA for the CDR3: TGTGCGACGGGAGGGGACTCCTACGAGCAGTACTTC. The encoded protein is CATGGDSYEQYF. The chain couples TRBV27 to TRBJ2-7; 8 nucleotides agree with TRBD2. The length of the CDR3 is 12 residues. In germline, CDR1 is MNHEY, CDR2 SMNVEV (reference sequence).

The V gene is TRBV27, the J gene TRBJ2-7; 10 bases align to TRBD1. V dropped 6 bases and J dropped 6; count of bases not matched to a gene: 8. The CDR3 has 14 residues. Germline V gene sequence: CDR1 MNHEY, CDR2 SMNVEV (reference sequence). The CDR3 DNA reads as TGTGCCAGCAGCGAACCGGGACAGGGGCTCGAGCAGTACTTC. Its translation: CASSEPGQGLEQYF.

The chain employs TRBV7-8 and TRBJ2-5, with 13 nucleotides matching TRBD2. The CDR3 loop spans 17 amino acids. Germline V gives CDR1 SGHVS, CDR2 FQNEAQ. V lost 2 bases to trimming and J lost 2 bases; unmatched junction nucleotides: 5. CDR3 region: CASSLNRGLAGQETQYF. The CDR3 nucleotides read TGTGCCAGCAGCTTAAACAGGGGACTAGCGGGGCAAGAGACCCAGTACTTC.

The chain links TRBV18 to TRBJ2-5; TRBD1 matches at 8 bases. J gave up 2 bases and V 6 bases, and 8 bases lay outside the gene matches. The germline CDR1 and CDR2 sequences are KGHSH and LQKENI. This CDR3 is built from 15 residues. This chain's CDR3 is CASSPRDRRQETQYF. In nucleotides, the CDR3 is TGTGCCAGCTCGCCCAGGGACAGGAGACAAGAGACCCAGTACTTC.

The V gene is TRBV11-2, the J gene TRBJ1-2, with 8 nucleotides matching TRBD1. This CDR3 spans 16 amino acids. CDR1 SGHAT and CDR2 FQNNGV come from the germline V gene. Losses at the gene ends were 4 bases for V and 8 bases for J; bases not matched to a gene: 15. CDR3 sequence: CASSSQGAGASPGYTF. In DNA form, the CDR3 reads TGTGCCAGCAGCTCCCAGGGGGCAGGGGCGAGTCCGGGCTACACCTTC.

This clone was detected once. The genes are TRBV6-5 and TRBJ2-5, with 7 bases lining up with TRBD2. The V gene end was trimmed by 2 bases and the J gene end by 1 base; junction bases not matched to a gene: 7. Germline values: CDR1 MNHEY, CDR2 SVGAGI. This CDR3 is 16 amino acids long. The CDR3 loop is CASSYPGASGQETQYF. CDR3 nucleotide sequence: TGTGCCAGCAGTTACCCTGGGGCTAGCGGCCAAGAGACCCAGTACTTC.

The chain recombines TRBV5-5 with TRBJ1-1; D ambiguous. The germline V gene has CDR1 SGHKS and CDR2 YYEKEE (reference sequence). V was pared by 0 bases and J by 1 base, with 10 bases between. The CDR3 is 15 amino acids. CDR3 DNA: TGTGCCAGCAGCTTGGCACCCTTAAGGAACACTGAAGCTTTCTTT. It yields the protein CASSLAPLRNTEAFF.

This clone has a single count. The V gene is TRBV7-9, the J gene TRBJ1-5, with D possibly matching TRBD1 (6 bases). The germline CDR1 and CDR2 sequences are SEHNR and FQNEAQ (reference sequence). The CDR3 length is 14 residues. V shed 5 bases and J shed 9 bases, with 17 bases lying between them. The chain's CDR3 is CASSPSGAGGPQHF. CDR3 nucleotide sequence: TGTGCCAGCAGCCCCTCAGGGGCCGGGGGGCCCCAGCATTTT.

This clone was detected once. The V and J genes are TRBV5-1 and TRBJ2-5; D is unclear. V was clipped by 0 bases and J by 3 bases, with 6 bases between them. The germline V gene has CDR1 SGHRS and CDR2 YFSETQ. CDR3 length: 13 amino acids. This CDR3 reads CASSLGAEETQYF. CDR3 coding DNA: TGCGCCAGCAGCTTGGGTGCGGAAGAGACCCAGTACTTC.

This clone was detected only once. An end of the junction does not agree with germline; a read error may underlie this. The chain joins TRBV19 to TRBJ2-7, with TRBD2 matching over 7 bases. CDR3 size: 14 residues. Germline values: CDR1 LNHDA, CDR2 SQIVND (reference sequence). CDR3 in DNA: TGTGCCAGTAGTATACAGGCTAGCGGACTAATTATGGACTTC. This gives the protein CASSIQASGLIMDF.

The chain uses TRBV4-1 and TRBJ2-7; D unclear. Germline V lookup: CDR1 MGHRA, CDR2 YSYEKL. Trimming shortened V by 5 bases and J by 0 bases, and 11 bases separated the two germline ends. The CDR3 length is 14 residues. CDR3 nucleotides: TGCGCCAGCAGCGAGTTCGGAAGCTCCTACGAGCAGTACTTC. This translates into CASSEFGSSYEQYF.

Concerning this clone itself: A read error may account for a junction end that differs from germline. V and J are TRBV4-3 and TRBJ2-7; 7 bases match TRBD2. CDR3 size: 17 residues. Germline CDR1 reads LGHNA; CDR2 reads YSLEER. The DNA for the CDR3 is TGCACCAGCAGCCTCCCCCGGAGGTGGGAGGGCCCCTACGAGCAGTACTTC. This sequence encodes CTSSLPRRWEGPYEQYF.

V usage is TRBV12-2 and J usage is TRBJ2-1. TRBV12-2 is reported as a pseudogene. The CDR3 consists of 13 residues. The CDR3 region is CASRPGRYNEQFF. CDR3 in DNA: TGTGCAAGTCGCCCGGGACGATACAATGAGCAGTTCTTC.

A few counts support this clone. V and J are TRBV4-1 and TRBJ1-5; no definite D call. The germline V and J ends were trimmed by 0 bases and 1 base, with 7 bases remaining between them. Per the germline V gene, CDR1 is MGHRA and CDR2 is YSYEKL. The CDR3 sequence is 15 residues long. CDR3 residues: CASSQDAGSNQPQHF. As DNA, the CDR3 is TGCGCCAGCAGCCAAGATGCAGGCAGCAATCAGCCCCAGCATTTT.

The chain joins TRBV28 to TRBJ2-5; 7 bases are a match to TRBD2. V shed 7 bases and J 3 bases; nucleotides not matched to a gene: 11. This CDR3 is 15 amino acids long. Germline lookup yields CDR1 MDHEN and CDR2 SYDVKM. CDR3 loop: CASKLGGGSEETQYF. CDR3 bases: TGTGCCAGCAAACTCGGGGGAGGGAGTGAAGAGACCCAGTACTTC.

The chain joins TRBV4-1 to TRBJ2-7; possible D gene TRBD2, 5 bases. The length of the CDR3 is 12 residues. Per the germline V gene, CDR1 is MGHRA and CDR2 is YSYEKL. V was cut by 0 bases and J by 7 bases, with 7 bases left in between. This CDR3 is CASSQDGVEQYF. The CDR3 nucleotides are TGCGCCAGCAGCCAAGACGGGGTGGAGCAGTACTTC.

This chain joins TRBV18 and TRBJ2-2; 8 bases agree with TRBD2. Germline V gene sequence: CDR1 KGHSH, CDR2 LQKENI. The CDR3 has 15 residues. V was pared by 3 bases and J by 1 base, with 1 base of the junction left unmatched. This CDR3 is CASSPTSGNTGELFF. CDR3 in DNA: TGTGCCAGCTCACCTACTAGCGGGAACACCGGGGAGCTGTTTTTT.

V gene TRBV2 combines with J gene TRBJ2-3; D is uncertain. The length of the CDR3 is 10 residues. V lost 8 bases, J lost 3 bases, and 3 bases lay in between. Germline V gene lookup returns CDR1 SNHLY and CDR2 FYNNEI. DNA for the CDR3: TGTGCCAGCTTGACAGATACGCAGTATTTT. It translates to CASLTDTQYF. Based on the CDR3 plus reference TRBV2 and TRBJ2-3, the full variable domain is EPEVTQTPSHQVTQMGQEVILRCVPISNHLYFYWYRQILGQKVEFLVSFYNNEISEKSEIFDDQFSVERPDGSNFTLKIRSTKLEDSAMYFCASLTDTQYFGPGTRLTVL.

This sequence joins TRBV7-2 and TRBJ2-1, with D hard to call. CDR3 size: 14 residues. The germline V gene has CDR1 SGHTA and CDR2 FQGNSA. V was cut by 5 bases and J by 7 bases, with 15 bases left in between. CDR3 in DNA: TGTGCCAGCAGCCTTGGGGTAATTTGGAATGAGCAGTTCTTC. Residues: CASSLGVIWNEQFF.

CDR3 sequence reads: CASSVTGDTSYEQYF. The CDR3 coding sequence is TGTGCCAGCAGCGTGACAGGGGACACCTCCTACGAGCAGTACTTC. V usage is TRBV9 and J usage is TRBJ2-7; 8 bases map to TRBD1. The CDR3 consists of 15 residues. Trimming took 2 bases from V and 0 from J; bases not matched to a gene: 4. Per germline, CDR1 SGDLS and CDR2 YYNGEE.

The CDR3 spells CASRTSGRDTQYF. The CDR3, as DNA: TGTGCCAGCCGGACTAGCGGGAGAGATACGCAGTATTTT. V is TRBV27 and J is TRBJ2-3; 13 bases align to TRBD2. This CDR3 is built from 13 residues. Germline lookup yields CDR1 MNHEY and CDR2 SMNVEV (reference sequence). V was pared by 8 bases and J by 5 bases, with 1 base of the junction left unmatched.

This chain connects TRBV4-2 to TRBJ1-6; no clear D gene. V was shortened by 0 bases and J by 4 bases, with 10 bases between the two germline ends. Germline V CDR1 and CDR2: LGHNA, YNFKEQ. CDR3 length equals 16 residues. CDR3 region: CASSQDKPEYNSPLHF. The CDR3 nucleotides read TGTGCCAGCAGCCAAGATAAACCTGAGTATAATTCACCCCTCCACTTT.

V gene TRBV6-6 combines with J gene TRBJ2-2; 7 bases align to TRBD1. This CDR3 region has 15 residues. V lost 2 bases, J lost 7 bases, and 7 bases stayed unmatched. The germline CDR1 and CDR2 sequences are MNHNY and SVGAGI (reference sequence). CDR3 bases: TGTGCCAGCAGTTACCATGACAGGGCGAACGGGGAGCTGTTTTTT. Translated, it gives CASSYHDRANGELFF.

The chain uses TRBV19 and TRBJ1-4; the match to TRBD1 covers 7 bases. The ends lost 1 base at V and 6 bases at J; junction bases unmatched: 8. CDR1 is LNHDA, CDR2 SQIVND, per germline (reference sequence). This CDR3 is built from 16 residues. The CDR3 DNA sequence: TGTGCCAGTAGTATAGGGACAGGCGGAATACATGAAAAACTGTTTTTT. Translating it yields CASSIGTGGIHEKLFF.

A remark on this clone: Other nucleotide sequences in the sample specify the same CDR3. The chain has TRBV12-3 or TRBV12-4 and TRBJ2-2; 7 bases match TRBD1. Trimming took 5 bases from V and 6 from J; bases not matched to a gene: 3. The CDR3 sequence is 13 residues long. CDR3 sequence reads: CASSLTGSGELFF. CDR3 DNA: TGTGCCAGCAGTCTGACAGGGTCCGGGGAGCTGTTTTTT.

The chain uses TRBV7-9 and TRBJ2-5, with D tentatively TRBD2 (7 bases). V lost 3 bases and J 5 bases, leaving 16 bases between the germline ends. The germline gives CDR1 SEHNR, CDR2 FQNEAQ (reference sequence). CDR3 length equals 15 residues. The CDR3 DNA is TGTGCCAGCAGCTTCCCCAAGGGGGGAGGGGAGACCCAGTACTTC. Translated, it gives CASSFPKGGGETQYF.

V usage is TRBV7-2 and J usage is TRBJ2-1; 16 nucleotides align to TRBD2. V gave up 1 base and J gave up 4 bases; unmatched junction bases: 4. This CDR3 is built from 18 residues. CDR1 and CDR2 from the germline V gene are SGHTA and FQGNSA. The CDR3 nucleotides are TGTGCCAGCAGCTTAGAAGGGACTAGCGGGGGGGTTTACAATGAGCAGTTCTTC. It codes for CASSLEGTSGGVYNEQFF. Looking up the rest from reference TRBV7-2 and TRBJ2-1 gives the full variable domain: GAGVSQSPSNKVTEKGKDVELRCDPISGHTALYWYRQSLGQGLEFLIYFQGNSAPDKSGLPSDRFSAERTGGSVSTLTIQRTQQEDSAVYLCASSLEGTSGGVYNEQFFGPGTRLTVL.

This chain links TRBV7-9 with TRBJ2-1, with 8 bases aligning to TRBD2. The germline gives CDR1 SEHNR, CDR2 FQNEAQ (reference sequence). V shed 5 bases and J 6 bases; nucleotides not matched to a gene: 12. The CDR3 loop spans 16 amino acids. The chain's CDR3 is CASSRPGLGTGNEQFF. CDR3 in DNA: TGTGCCAGCAGCCGCCCGGGACTAGGTACCGGCAATGAGCAGTTCTTC.

The rearrangement uses TRBV5-1 and TRBJ2-1; 8 nucleotides align to TRBD1. The CDR3 covers 15 residues. Germline CDR1 SGHRS, CDR2 YFSETQ. Trimming cost V 0 bases and J 4 bases; bases outside gene matches: 3. The chain's CDR3 is CASSLDRTGYNEQFF. As DNA, the CDR3 is TGCGCCAGCAGCTTGGACCGGACAGGGTACAATGAGCAGTTCTTC. The entire variable domain, with the rest obtained from reference TRBV5-1 and TRBJ2-1, is as follows: KAGVTQTPRYLIKTRGQQVTLSCSPISGHRSVSWYQQTPGQGLQFLFEYFSETQRNKGNFPGRFSGRQFSNSRSEMNVSTLELGDSALYLCASSLDRTGYNEQFFGPGTRLTVL.